The sequence of this T cell receptor beta chain was determined in a study of blood T cell repertoires in COVID-19. This CDR3 comprises 12 residues. CDR1 and CDR2 (germline): SGHDN, FVKESK. Trimming cost V 4 bases and J 8 bases, with 11 bases left between them. Clones were sequenced by immunoSEQ multiplex PCR, and TCRdb holds only the in-frame ones, with some missing. Counted here are 88,000 or so clones, over 75% occurring once; the ten biggest clones make up around 12%. Sequenced input: peripheral blood. The sequence derives from a man aged 80 or over with acute or convalescent COVID-19. The J gene is TRBJ1-2, the V gene TRBV14; weak D call: TRBD1 (5 bases). CDR3 nucleotides: TGTGCCAGCAGCCTCGGGGGAGGGGGCTACACCTTC. Its protein is CASSLGGGGYTF. Full variable domain (missing parts from reference TRBV14 and TRBJ1-2): EAGVTQFPSHSVIEKGQTVTLRCDPISGHDNLYWYRRVMGKEIKFLLHFVKESKQDESGMPNNRFLAERTGGTYSTLKVQPAELEDSGVYFCASSLGGGGYTFGSGTRLTVV.